This TCR beta chain was sequenced in a study of response to subunit inactivated influenza vaccine. Broader study findings: Each seasonal influenza vaccination recruits few new T cells, the authors suggested.

There are 14 residues in the CDR3. V shed 5 bases, J shed 4 bases, and the junction held 8 bases outside the gene matches. This clonotype occurred many times. The antigen remains undetermined. TCRdb re-derived calls from the RT-PCR reads in MiXCR, one entry per CDR3 protein. This sample carries approximately 530,000 distinct CDR3 sequences, 6.5% to 8% of them seen once, and the ten largest clones take around 13%. The specimen was PBMCs from blood, collected about 23 months after vaccination. This chain joins TRBV12-3 or TRBV12-4 and TRBJ2-7; 7 bases map to TRBD1. The receptor was derived from a man aged 50-75 years who received an inactivated influenza vaccine. In nucleotides, the CDR3 is TGTGCCAGCAGTCTCACTTCGACAGGGTACGAGCAGTACTTC. Translating it yields CASSLTSTGYEQYF.